The T cell receptor (beta chain) under discussion was sequenced for a study of blood T cell repertoires in COVID-19. This CDR3 spans 14 amino acids. The J segment lost 4 bases and the V segment lost 3 bases, leaving 3 bases of the junction unmatched. Germline CDR1 and CDR2: MNHEY and SMNVEV (reference sequence). In the authors' workflow: Amplification with reference gene primers provided the estimates of nucleated cell counts. Repertoires were generated with immunoSEQ multiplex PCR, while TCRdb's copy carries only in-frame clones and drops some. The D gene and trimming were derived from the DNA, and the V and J assignments and clone size from that table. In the table there are 200,000 to 250,000 clones, about four fifths of which are singletons.

The receptor was isolated from a woman aged 80 or over with acute or convalescent COVID-19. The chain joins TRBV27 to TRBJ2-1; 7 nucleotides align to TRBD2. The sequenced sample consisted of peripheral blood. The DNA of the CDR3 is TGTGCCAGCAGTTTTGGGGGGGGTTACAATGAGCAGTTCTTC. It specifies CASSFGGGYNEQFF.